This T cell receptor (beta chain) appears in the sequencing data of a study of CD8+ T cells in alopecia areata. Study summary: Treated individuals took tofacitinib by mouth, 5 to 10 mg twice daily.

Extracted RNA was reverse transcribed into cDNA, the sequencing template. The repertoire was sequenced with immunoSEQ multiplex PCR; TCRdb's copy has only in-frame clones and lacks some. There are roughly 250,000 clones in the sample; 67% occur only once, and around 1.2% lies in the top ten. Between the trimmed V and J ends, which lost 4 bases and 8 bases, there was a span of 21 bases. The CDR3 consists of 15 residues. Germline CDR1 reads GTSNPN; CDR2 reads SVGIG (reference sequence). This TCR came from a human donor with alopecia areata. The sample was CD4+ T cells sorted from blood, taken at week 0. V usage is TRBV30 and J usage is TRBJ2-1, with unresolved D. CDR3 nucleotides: TGTGCCTGGACGGACGGGCCTGGGCTTACAGATGAGCAGTTCTTC. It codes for CAWTDGPGLTDEQFF.